The entry that follows covers one T cell receptor (beta chain) sequence. The antigen is undetermined. This sample stems from a study of OX40 agonist ivuxolimab in advanced cancers. Overall study: Ivuxolimab, which is an agonistic anti-OX40 (CD134) antibody, was administered to the patients. Participants averaged approximately 61 years of age (range roughly 23 to 79) and were less than 85% male. Study-level results: More expanded clones were found, on average, in CD8+ than in CD4+ T cells.

The repertoire was sequenced with immunoSEQ multiplex PCR; TCRdb's copy has only in-frame clones and lacks some. Of tens of thousands of clones in the sample, 80% to 95% were seen once. It was autoimmune disease history or systemic immunosuppression that excluded patients. V lost 4 bases and J lost 7, with 8 bases in between. CDR1 is SGHTA and CDR2 is FQGNSA in the germline V gene. This CDR3 is built from 12 residues. This sample comprised CD4+ or CD8+ T cells sorted from blood, obtained in a trial of the OX40 agonist ivuxolimab. The V call is TRBV7-2, the J call TRBJ2-1; D remains ambiguous. The receptor's source is an adult with an advanced solid tumor such as melanoma, head and neck, liver or kidney cancer. The CDR3 protein is CASSSRMNEQFF. CDR3 bases: TGTGCCAGCAGCTCCAGGATGAATGAGCAGTTCTTC.